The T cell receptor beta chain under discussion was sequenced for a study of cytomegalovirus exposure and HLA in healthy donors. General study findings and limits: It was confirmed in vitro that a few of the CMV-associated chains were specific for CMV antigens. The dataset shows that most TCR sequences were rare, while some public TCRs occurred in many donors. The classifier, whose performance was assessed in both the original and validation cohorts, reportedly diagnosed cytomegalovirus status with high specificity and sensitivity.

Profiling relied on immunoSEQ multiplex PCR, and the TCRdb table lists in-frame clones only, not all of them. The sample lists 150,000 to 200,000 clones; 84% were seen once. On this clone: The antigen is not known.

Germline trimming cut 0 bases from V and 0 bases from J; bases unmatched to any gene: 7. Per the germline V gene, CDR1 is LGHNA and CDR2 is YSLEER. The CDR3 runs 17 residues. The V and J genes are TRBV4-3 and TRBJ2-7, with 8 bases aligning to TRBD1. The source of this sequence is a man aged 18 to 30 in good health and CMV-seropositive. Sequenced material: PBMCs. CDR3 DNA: TGCGCCAGCAGCCAAGAAACAGGGACAGGTAGCTCCTACGAGCAGTACTTC. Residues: CASSQETGTGSSYEQYF.